The subject of this entry is one TCR beta chain. The target antigen is unknown. The CDR3 covers 16 residues. In germline, CDR1 is SGHRS, CDR2 YFSETQ. Germline trimming cut 4 bases from V and 5 bases from J; bases unmatched to any gene: 7. This specimen belongs to a study of shared clonotypes between healthy human individuals. Generated by immunoSEQ multiplex PCR, the TCRdb table keeps only in-frame clones and is missing some. The data show millions of clones, with about 95% seen just once and roughly 1% held by the top ten. Regarding the study as a whole: Sharing across four donors was highest in naive CD4 (roughly 5%) and lowest in memory CD8 (0.4%).

As defined, naive CD8 cells were CD45RO-negative and positively selected for CCR7, with terminally differentiated effector memory CD45RA+ cells excluded. The chain uses TRBV5-1 and TRBJ2-1; 12 positions agree with TRBD2. The TCR sequence derives from a man in his late teens or twenties in good health. Material for sequencing was naive CD8+ T cells sorted from blood. CDR3 DNA: TGCGCCAGCAGCCCTCTAGCGGGGGGGATGAACAATGAGCAGTTCTTC. Protein sequence: CASSPLAGGMNNEQFF.